The 24 T cell receptor beta chains below all came from one sample that was sequenced in a study of T cells in Graves' hyperthyroidism and ophthalmopathy. Amplification targeted TCR beta CDR3 regions from RNA transcripts. The study used the HTBI primer set for a first-round RT-PCR of the TCR CDR3. Using its own MiXCR run on the multiplex PCR reads, TCRdb lists one record per CDR3 protein. This table holds around 520,000 distinct CDR3 sequences, 14% found once. The sequenced material came from blood. All receptors derive from a woman aged 40 to 49 with Graves' hyperthyroidism.

The genes are TRBV12-3 or TRBV12-4 and TRBJ1-1, with 7 bases that match TRBD1. The CDR3 runs 15 residues. V gave up 6 bases and J gave up 4 bases; unmatched junction bases: 11. In DNA form, the CDR3 reads TGTGCCAGCAGGACCTCGACAGGGAGATCCACTGAAGCTTTCTTT. Protein sequence: CASRTSTGRSTEAFF.

The gene calls are TRBV5-1 and TRBJ1-6; 9 nucleotides match TRBD1. CDR3 length: 15 amino acids. The V gene end was trimmed by 3 bases and the J gene end by 8 bases; junction bases not matched to a gene: 6. Germline V gene lookup returns CDR1 SGHRS and CDR2 YFSETQ. The CDR3 sequence is CASSYSGTGYSPLHF. CDR3 nucleotide sequence: TGCGCCAGCAGCTACTCCGGGACAGGGTATTCACCCCTCCACTTT.

Many counts were recorded for this clonotype. The rearrangement uses TRBV28 and TRBJ1-2; the match to TRBD1 covers 8 bases. From germline, CDR1 is MDHEN and CDR2 SYDVKM. The CDR3 spans 14 residues. V shed 3 bases, J shed 7 bases, and the junction held 7 bases outside the gene matches. CDR3 residues: CASSLQGAMGGYTF. CDR3 nucleotide sequence: TGTGCCAGCAGTTTGCAGGGGGCAATGGGTGGCTACACCTTC.

This clonotype was counted at least ten times. The gene calls are TRBV6-6 and TRBJ1-2, with D uncertain. The CDR3 loop spans 15 amino acids. Trimming pared 2 bases from V and 4 bases from J, leaving 14 bases between. The V gene's germline CDR1 is MNHNY and CDR2 SVGAGI (reference sequence). The CDR3 nucleotides read TGTGCCAGCAGTTACGAGTTAGGAGGCGCCTATGGCTACACCTTC. This encodes CASSYELGGAYGYTF.

This clonotype was counted a few times. The chain couples TRBV5-1 to TRBJ2-1, with 15 bases that match TRBD2. Germline CDR1 reads SGHRS; CDR2 reads YFSETQ. This CDR3 is 17 amino acids long. Trimming took 3 bases from V and 5 from J; bases not matched to a gene: 6. The CDR3 reads CASSWTSGRAGHNEQFF. DNA for the CDR3: TGCGCCAGCAGCTGGACTAGCGGGAGGGCCGGTCACAATGAGCAGTTCTTC.

V usage is TRBV12-5 and J usage is TRBJ1-1; possibly TRBD1 for D (5 bases). Germline CDR1 and CDR2: LGHNT and FRNRAP. The CDR3 has 13 residues. Trimming removed 1 base from V and 4 bases from J, with 7 bases in between. In DNA, the CDR3 is TGTGCTAGTGGTTTGGCAGGGTCCACTGAAGCTTTCTTT. This gives the protein CASGLAGSTEAFF.

This chain's CDR3 is CASSEGPGTPLHF. CDR3 in DNA: TGCGCCAGCAGTGAAGGGCCCGGGACACCCCTCCACTTT. The chain joins TRBV10-1 to TRBJ1-6; no definite D call. CDR1 is WNHNN, CDR2 SYGVQD, per germline (reference sequence). The CDR3 consists of 13 residues. V lost 3 bases to trimming and J lost 11 bases, with 11 bases between them.

This clonotype was found many times. The gene calls are TRBV19 and TRBJ2-2; D possibly corresponds to TRBD1 (6 bases). The CDR3 is 16 residues long. CDR1 LNHDA and CDR2 SQIVND come from the germline V gene (reference sequence). The V gene lost 3 bases and the J gene lost 4 bases, with 15 bases spanning the gap. CDR3 bases: TGTGCCAGTAGTATCAATGTGAGGACAGTCACCGGGGAGCTGTTTTTT. Residues: CASSINVRTVTGELFF.

The rearrangement links TRBV20-1 to TRBJ2-1; 16 nucleotides line up with TRBD2. Trimming removed 4 bases from V and 5 bases from J; junction bases left unmatched: 8. CDR1 DFQATT and CDR2 SNEGSKA come from the germline V gene (reference sequence). The length of the CDR3 is 17 residues. The CDR3 is CSAKGTSGRAKHNEQFF. DNA for the CDR3: TGCAGTGCTAAAGGGACTAGCGGGAGGGCCAAACACAATGAGCAGTTCTTC.

This rearrangement joins TRBV5-1 to TRBJ2-7; 10 nucleotides agree with TRBD1. The V gene end was trimmed by 5 bases and the J gene end by 1 base; junction bases not matched to a gene: 15. The V gene's germline CDR1 is SGHRS and CDR2 YFSETQ. The CDR3 contains 18 residues. The CDR3 sequence: CASRTTGGAFGISYEQYF. CDR3 coding DNA: TGCGCCAGCAGAACGACAGGGGGCGCGTTTGGGATTTCCTACGAGCAGTACTTC.

This clonotype appeared a few times. This chain joins TRBV18 and TRBJ1-2; D remains unclear. Per germline, CDR1 KGHSH and CDR2 LQKENI. The CDR3 spans 14 residues. Trimming shortened V by 3 bases and J by 7 bases, and 15 bases separated the two germline ends. The DNA for the CDR3 is TGTGCCAGCTCACCCCTAGACGGCCGGCGTGGCTACACCTTC. Its translation is CASSPLDGRRGYTF.

This clonotype was detected many times. The chain has TRBV2 and TRBJ1-5; D is ambiguous. Trimming removed 2 bases from V and 3 bases from J, with 2 bases in between. The CDR3 consists of 12 residues. Germline-derived CDR1 and CDR2 are SNHLY and FYNNEI. CDR3 residues: CASSEYNQPQHF. Here the CDR3 DNA reads TGTGCCAGCAGTGAATACAATCAGCCCCAGCATTTT.

The chain recombines TRBV5-1 with TRBJ2-2; D uncertain. Germline V gives CDR1 SGHRS, CDR2 YFSETQ. The V gene lost 3 bases and the J gene lost 0 bases, with 12 bases spanning the gap. The CDR3 has 16 residues. CDR3 sequence (DNA): TGCGCCAGCAGCTCGGGCGGCGGAGCGAACACCGGGGAGCTGTTTTTT. Translation gives CASSSGGGANTGELFF.

The rearrangement links TRBV18 to TRBJ2-1; D gene unclear. V dropped 8 bases and J dropped 0 bases, with 11 bases sitting between them. The CDR3 is 14 amino acids. Germline-derived CDR1 and CDR2 are KGHSH and LQKENI. In DNA form, the CDR3 reads TGTGCCAGCCTTCAGGTTAGCTCCTACAATGAGCAGTTCTTC. The encoded protein is CASLQVSSYNEQFF.

The V gene is TRBV18, the J gene TRBJ1-1; D perhaps matches TRBD1 (5 bases). Trimming stripped 7 bases from V and 5 bases from J, with 17 bases between. Looked up from germline, CDR1 is KGHSH and CDR2 is LQKENI. The CDR3 consists of 14 residues. As DNA, the CDR3 is TGTGCCAGCTTCTTCACGGGGGGGGAGACTGAAGCTTTCTTT. As protein: CASFFTGGETEAFF.

There are a few counts of this clonotype. The genes are TRBV28 and TRBJ2-7; 10 positions match TRBD2. This CDR3 spans 14 amino acids. Trimming at V came to 3 bases and at J to 5 bases, leaving 4 bases not matched to a gene. Germline CDR1 MDHEN, CDR2 SYDVKM. The CDR3 spells CASSFISGRNEQYF. The CDR3 coding sequence is TGTGCCAGCAGTTTTATTAGCGGGAGGAACGAGCAGTACTTC.

The rearrangement joins TRBV30 to TRBJ2-2, with D perhaps matching TRBD2 (6 bases). Trimming left V 5 bases short and J 5 bases short, with 21 bases between. The CDR3 runs to 16 residues. CDR1 and CDR2 (germline): GTSNPN, SVGIG (reference sequence). CDR3 sequence: CAWHDDPGLKTGELFF. CDR3 DNA: TGTGCCTGGCATGATGACCCGGGACTCAAAACCGGGGAGCTGTTTTTT.

The table lists this clonotype with many counts. The chain uses TRBV19 and TRBJ2-5, with unresolved D. The ends were cut back, 3 bases at V and 5 bases at J, with 13 bases in the middle. The length of the CDR3 is 14 residues. Germline V gene lookup returns CDR1 LNHDA and CDR2 SQIVND (reference sequence). The DNA for the CDR3 is TGTGCCAGTAGTATCGGACCTCGTCGGGAGACCCAGTACTTC. The encoded protein is CASSIGPRRETQYF.

The chain combines TRBV7-2 with TRBJ1-5; a possible D gene is TRBD1 (5 bases). Germline V gene lookup returns CDR1 SGHTA and CDR2 FQGNSA. The CDR3 length is 19 residues. V was trimmed by 1 base and J by 4 bases, leaving 23 bases between them. CDR3 coding DNA: TGTGCCAGCAGCTTAGAGGCAGGTATTAGATGGGGCCTTAATCAGCCCCAGCATTTT. The encoded protein is CASSLEAGIRWGLNQPQHF.

Ten or more counts support this clonotype. The V call is TRBV2, the J call TRBJ1-1; D may be TRBD1 (5 bases). Trimming stripped 7 bases from V and 1 base from J, with 13 bases between. This CDR3 comprises 14 residues. Germline V gene data show CDR1 as SNHLY and CDR2 as FYNNEI. The CDR3 spells CASIWGEENTEAFF. The CDR3 DNA reads as TGTGCCAGCATTTGGGGGGAGGAGAACACTGAAGCTTTCTTT.

This clonotype showed up many times. CDR3 nucleotides: TGCAGTGCCACAGCTAGCGGGAGGGGTTACGAGCAGTACTTC. This translates into CSATASGRGYEQYF. The V and J genes are TRBV20-1 and TRBJ2-7; 12 nucleotides match TRBD2. Germline-derived CDR1 and CDR2 are DFQATT and SNEGSKA (reference sequence). V was pared by 6 bases and J by 4 bases, with 7 bases of the junction left unmatched. The CDR3 is 14 residues long.

This clonotype was seen more than once but under ten times. The genes are TRBV24-1 and TRBJ2-1; no reliable D call. The CDR3 consists of 14 residues. V was trimmed by 1 base and J by 7 bases, leaving 10 bases between them. The germline CDR1 and CDR2 sequences are KGHDR and SFDVKD. CDR3 coding DNA: TGTGCCACCAGTGATTTTCCGACATTTAATGAGCAGTTCTTC. This codes for CATSDFPTFNEQFF.

This clonotype was found many times. The V gene is TRBV28, the J gene TRBJ1-5; D not resolved. The CDR3 consists of 15 residues. Germline V CDR1 and CDR2: MDHEN, SYDVKM. The germline V and J ends were trimmed by 3 bases and 5 bases, with 14 bases remaining between them. CDR3 nucleotide sequence: TGTGCCAGCAGTTTGCTGACATTGATTTATCAGCCCCAGCATTTT. This gives the protein CASSLLTLIYQPQHF.

This clonotype was seen at least ten times. This rearrangement joins TRBV28 to TRBJ2-1; TRBD2 agrees at 9 bases. CDR3 length equals 16 residues. The V segment lost 2 bases and the J segment 5 bases; nucleotides outside the gene matches: 7. Germline CDR1 and CDR2: MDHEN and SYDVKM. In DNA form, the CDR3 reads TGTGCCAGCAGTTTAACCCTAGCGGGATCGGACAATGAGCAGTTCTTC. Translation: CASSLTLAGSDNEQFF.